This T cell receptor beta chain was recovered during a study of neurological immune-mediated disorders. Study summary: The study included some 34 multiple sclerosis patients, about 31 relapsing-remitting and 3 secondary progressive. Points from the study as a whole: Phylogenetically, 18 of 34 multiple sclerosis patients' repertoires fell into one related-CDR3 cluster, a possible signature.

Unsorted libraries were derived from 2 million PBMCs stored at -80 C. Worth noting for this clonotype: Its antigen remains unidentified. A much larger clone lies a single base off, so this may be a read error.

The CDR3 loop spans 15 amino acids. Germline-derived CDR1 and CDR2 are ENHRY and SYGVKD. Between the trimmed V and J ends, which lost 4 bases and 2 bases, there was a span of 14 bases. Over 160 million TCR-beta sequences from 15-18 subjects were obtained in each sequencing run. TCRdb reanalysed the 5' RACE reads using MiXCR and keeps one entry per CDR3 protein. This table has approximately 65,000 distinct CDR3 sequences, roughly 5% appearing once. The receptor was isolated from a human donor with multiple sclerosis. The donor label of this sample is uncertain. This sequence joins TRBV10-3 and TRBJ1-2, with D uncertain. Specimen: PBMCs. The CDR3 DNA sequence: TGTGCCATCAGTGTATGGCGGCAGATGAACTATGGCTACACCTTC. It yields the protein CAISVWRQMNYGYTF.